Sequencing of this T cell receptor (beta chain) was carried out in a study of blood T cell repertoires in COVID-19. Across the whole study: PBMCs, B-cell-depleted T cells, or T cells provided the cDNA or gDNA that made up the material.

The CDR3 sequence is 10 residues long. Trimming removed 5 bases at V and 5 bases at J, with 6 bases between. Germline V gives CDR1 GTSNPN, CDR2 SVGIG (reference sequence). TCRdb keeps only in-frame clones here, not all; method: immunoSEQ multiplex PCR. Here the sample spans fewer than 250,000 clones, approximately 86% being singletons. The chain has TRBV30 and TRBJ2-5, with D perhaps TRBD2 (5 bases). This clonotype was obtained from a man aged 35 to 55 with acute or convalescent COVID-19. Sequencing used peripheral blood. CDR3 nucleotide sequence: TGTGCCTGGGGGAGTGAGACCCAGTACTTC. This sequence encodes CAWGSETQYF. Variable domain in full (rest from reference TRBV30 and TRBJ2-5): SQTIHQWPATLVQPVGSPLSLECTVEGTSNPNLYWYRQAAGRGLQLLFYSVGIGQISSEVPQNLSASRPQDRQFILSSKKLLLSDSGFYLCAWGSETQYFGPGTRLLVL.